This T cell receptor (beta chain) was documented in a study of spatial heterogeneity in lung cancer. Study conclusions and caveats: Ubiquitous expanded tumor TCRs surfaced in blood more at resection than they did at follow-up.

The time point was: blood at routine non-recurrence follow-up after resection. Researchers sequenced whole RNA taken from tumor, nontumor lung or frozen PBMC without sorting. This clonotype was seen at least ten times. Its antigen is as yet unknown. The CDR3 length is 12 residues. V lost 4 bases to trimming and J lost 5 bases, with 8 bases between them. TCRdb ran MiXCR on the 5' RACE reads and lists one entry per CDR3 protein. The repertoire holds around 110,000 distinct CDR3 sequences, with 12% as singletons. This specimen consisted of PBMCs, obtained at follow-up. This sequence joins TRBV12-3 or TRBV12-4 and TRBJ1-2; D remains ambiguous. This clonotype was obtained from a male donor with early-stage non-small cell lung cancer. The CDR3 region is CASSSLEYGYTF. The CDR3 nucleotides are TGTGCCAGCAGTTCCCTGGAGTATGGCTACACCTTC.